The 10 T cell receptor beta chains in this list originate from one sample, sequenced in a study of shared clonotypes between healthy human individuals. The method was immunoSEQ multiplex PCR; TCRdb's version includes in-frame clones alone and lacks a portion of them. This sample has about 2,200,000 clones; roughly 91% occur once, and the top ten carry about 1.5%. Terminally differentiated effector memory CD45RA+ cells were left out of the naive CD8 fraction, which was CD45RO-negative and positively selected for CCR7. The sequenced sample consisted of naive CD8+ T cells from PBMCs. Receptor source: a man younger than 30 in good health. Some clones in this sample may be carry-over from other donors' samples.

As to this clone: The same CDR3 arises from other DNA sequences in this sample as well. The V and J genes are TRBV9 and TRBJ1-2; D gene ambiguous. The V and J ends lost 0 bases and 2 bases respectively, with 8 bases between them. The CDR3 is made up of 14 amino acids. Germline assignment: CDR1 SGDLS and CDR2 YYNGEE. The CDR3 DNA sequence: TGTGCCAGCAGCGTAGGCAGGACCAACTATGGCTACACCTTC. Amino acids: CASSVGRTNYGYTF.

The V gene is TRBV6-6, the J gene TRBJ1-2; D is unresolved. The CDR3 spans 14 residues. The germline CDR1 and CDR2 sequences are MNHNY and SVGAGI (reference sequence). Trimming took off 5 bases at V and 3 bases at J, with 13 bases between the two ends. The CDR3 spells CASSDDRTYYGYTF. DNA for the CDR3: TGTGCCAGCAGTGACGACCGGACGTACTATGGCTACACCTTC.

The chain joins TRBV27 to TRBJ1-2; no reliable D call. This CDR3 has 13 amino acids. From germline, CDR1 is MNHEY and CDR2 SMNVEV (reference sequence). The V end was cut by 4 bases, the J end by 5 bases, with 11 bases between. The CDR3 DNA is TGTGCCAGCAGTTCACTCCTCTTATATGGCTACACCTTC. Protein sequence: CASSSLLLYGYTF.

The gene calls are TRBV6-5 and TRBJ2-1; TRBD2 matches 11 bases. V trimming: 6 bases; J trimming: 9 bases; junction bases outside the gene matches: 7. This CDR3 is 14 amino acids long. CDR1 is MNHEY and CDR2 is SVGAGI in the germline V gene. For the CDR3, the DNA is TGTGCCAGCAGCCCGGGACTAGCGGATAGTGAGCAGTTCTTC. Amino acid sequence: CASSPGLADSEQFF.

The chain employs TRBV27 and TRBJ2-2; TRBD2 agrees at 9 bases. Trimming cost V 4 bases and J 7 bases; bases outside gene matches: 10. The CDR3 covers 16 residues. From germline, CDR1 is MNHEY and CDR2 SMNVEV (reference sequence). The CDR3 region is CASSYGGRASGGELFF. Here the CDR3 DNA reads TGTGCCAGCAGTTATGGCGGGAGGGCCTCCGGCGGGGAGCTGTTTTTT.

V usage is TRBV4-1 and J usage is TRBJ2-1; 9 bases fit TRBD2. J lost 6 bases, V lost 2 bases, and 8 bases had no gene match. The CDR3 extends over 16 amino acids. Looked up from germline, CDR1 is MGHRA and CDR2 is YSYEKL. In nucleotides, the CDR3 is TGCGCCAGCAGCCAACTAACTAGCGGGTCGTTCAATGAGCAGTTCTTC. This encodes CASSQLTSGSFNEQFF.

As to this clone: Other DNA sequences of this sample code for an identical CDR3. The chain carries TRBV4-1 and TRBJ1-1, with D unclear. The CDR3 sequence is 12 residues long. The germline CDR1 and CDR2 sequences are MGHRA and YSYEKL. V lost 3 bases and J 2 bases, leaving 4 bases between the germline ends. The CDR3: CASSQGNTEAFF. For the CDR3, the DNA is TGCGCCAGCAGCCAGGGCAACACTGAAGCTTTCTTT.

The rearrangement joins TRBV10-3 to TRBJ1-1; unclear D gene. In germline, CDR1 is ENHRY, CDR2 SYGVKD. V was shortened by 10 bases and J by 4 bases, with 10 bases between the two germline ends. This CDR3 region has 11 residues. The CDR3 DNA reads as TGTGCCACCGGATGGAGCACTGAAGCTTTCTTT. Translated: CATGWSTEAFF.

The DNA for the CDR3 is TGTGCCAGCTCACCACCGGGCAGCTCGGGAGCTGAAGCTTTCTTT. Protein: CASSPPGSSGAEAFF. The chain combines TRBV18 with TRBJ1-1; D uncertain. V was clipped by 0 bases and J by 6 bases, with 14 bases between them. Germline V CDR1 and CDR2: KGHSH, LQKENI. The CDR3 extends over 15 amino acids.

V and J are TRBV19 and TRBJ1-4; D ambiguous. V gave up 10 bases and J gave up 8 bases, with 20 bases separating them. The CDR3 has 14 residues. Germline CDR1 is LNHDA and CDR2 is SQIVND (reference sequence). The CDR3 bases are TGTGCCACCAACACTAAGGGCTACGGGGAAAAACTGTTTTTT. Translated, it gives CATNTKGYGEKLFF.